The 5 T cell receptor beta chains below come from one sample, sequenced in a study of cytomegalovirus exposure and HLA in healthy donors (dated by TCRdb to about 2017). Receptor amplification or capture employed the immunoSEQ multiplex PCR assay. For the multiplex PCR, a mixture combining 60 forward primers for TCR Vbeta segments and 13 reverse primers for TCR Jbeta segments was used. TCRdb's version of the immuneACCESS table is confined to in-frame rearrangements and falls short of the full clone set. An unresolved V gene accounts for under half of the shortfall where checked; the remainder is of unknown origin. The table for this sample lists 150,000 or so clones; around 82% of them were counted only once. The top ten hold roughly 3.2% of the sample. Sequencing used PBMCs. The receptors here all came from a man between 18 and 29 years old in good health and CMV-seropositive.

This rearrangement joins TRBV6-1 to TRBJ1-4, with D maybe TRBD1 (5 bases). Germline CDR1 is MNHNS and CDR2 is SASEGT. Between the trimmed V and J ends, which lost 5 bases and 3 bases, there was a span of 10 bases. The CDR3 has 14 amino acids. CDR3 amino acids: CASSLGGSNEKLFF. Here the CDR3 DNA reads TGTGCCAGCAGTTTGGGGGGGTCTAATGAAAAACTGTTTTTT.

V usage is TRBV5-6 and J usage is TRBJ2-1; D perhaps matches TRBD2 (5 bases). The CDR3 covers 16 residues. Germline V gives CDR1 SGHDT, CDR2 YYEEEE. V lost 4 bases, J lost 4 bases, and 18 bases lay in between. The CDR3 DNA follows: TGTGCCAGCAGCCTGTGGGTACCGGGAAGTTACAATGAGCAGTTCTTC. Translation: CASSLWVPGSYNEQFF.

This clone was observed a handful of times. The chain has TRBV6-1 and TRBJ2-3; TRBD2 matches at 11 bases. Germline V lookup: CDR1 MNHNS, CDR2 SASEGT. The CDR3 sequence is 15 residues long. J was trimmed by 4 bases and V by 2 bases; bases with no gene match: 2. CDR3 protein: CASSEIAGGPDTQYF. The CDR3 coding sequence is TGTGCCAGCAGTGAAATAGCGGGAGGGCCAGATACGCAGTATTTT.

The chain employs TRBV4-1 and TRBJ2-7; maybe TRBD1 (5 bases). The CDR3 sequence is 14 residues long. The V gene's germline CDR1 is MGHRA and CDR2 YSYEKL. The ends were cut back, 1 base at V and 4 bases at J, with 11 bases in the middle. This CDR3 reads CASSQGGSLYEQYF. Here the CDR3 DNA reads TGCGCCAGCAGCCAAGGGGGCAGCTTATACGAGCAGTACTTC.

J is TRBJ2-5 and V is TRBV5-6; a possible D gene is TRBD2 (6 bases). Germline CDR1 is SGHDT and CDR2 is YYEEEE. V lost 2 bases and J lost 5, with 10 bases in between. This CDR3 has 13 amino acids. The CDR3 DNA sequence: TGTGCCAGCAGCTTCGCGGGGCGGGAGACCCAGTACTTC. Amino acid sequence: CASSFAGRETQYF.